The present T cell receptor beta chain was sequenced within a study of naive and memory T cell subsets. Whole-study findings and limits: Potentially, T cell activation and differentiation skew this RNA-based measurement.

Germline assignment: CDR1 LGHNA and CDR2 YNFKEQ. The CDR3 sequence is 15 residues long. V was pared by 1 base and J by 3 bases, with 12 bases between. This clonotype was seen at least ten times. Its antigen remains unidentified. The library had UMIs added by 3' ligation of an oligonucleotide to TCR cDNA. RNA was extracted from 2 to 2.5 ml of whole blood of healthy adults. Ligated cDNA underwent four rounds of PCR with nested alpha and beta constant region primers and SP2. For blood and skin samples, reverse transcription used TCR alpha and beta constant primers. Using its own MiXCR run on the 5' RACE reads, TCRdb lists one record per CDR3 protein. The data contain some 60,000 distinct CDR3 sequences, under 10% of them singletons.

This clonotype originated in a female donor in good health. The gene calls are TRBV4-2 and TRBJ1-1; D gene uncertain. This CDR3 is CASSQVENSDTEAFF. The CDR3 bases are TGTGCCAGCAGCCAAGTGGAGAACAGCGACACTGAAGCTTTCTTT.